Listed below are T cell receptor beta chains from one sample, sequenced in a study of radiation and T cells in renal cell carcinoma. TCRdb keeps only in-frame clones here, not all; method: immunoSEQ multiplex PCR. The sample holds 20,000 or so clones, approximately 54% seen once. Here the sequenced sample was tumor tissue, taken from a patient whose treatment was nephrectomy without radiotherapy. The receptors were gathered from a human donor with renal cell carcinoma. CDR3s include the opening cysteine and the closing phenylalanine or tryptophan. D genes are given only for firm matches. Size values are once, few and many counts, or a class for expanded clones, and some rows have none.

TRBV10-3	TRBD1	TRBJ1-1	-	TGTGCCATCAGTGAGCTCACAGGGGGAGCGACTGAAGCTTTCTTT	CAISELTGGATEAFF
TRBV30	-	TRBJ2-5	few	TGTGCCTGGAGTGTACGTGGGAGCCAAGAGACCCAGTACTTC	CAWSVRGSQETQYF
TRBV5-1	-	TRBJ2-1	-	TGCGCCAGCAGCTTTCTAGGGCCGGGCTCTCGGACCTCCTCCTACAATGAGCAGTTCTTC	CASSFLGPGSRTSSYNEQFF
TRBV9	-	TRBJ2-3	-	TGTGCCAGCAGCTCCTGGGCCACAGATACGCAGTATTTT	CASSSWATDTQYF
TRBV7-9	-	TRBJ1-2	-	TGTGCCACCAGGGTAGGGGGTGACGGTGGCTACACCTTC	CATRVGGDGGYTF
TRBV7-6	TRBD1	TRBJ1-4	-	TGTGCCAGCAGCCTTCAGACAGGGGTGAATGAAAAACTGTTTTTT	CASSLQTGVNEKLFF
TRBV27	TRBD1	TRBJ1-1	-	TGTGCCAGCAGTTTAGTTCAGGGGGCGCGGTGGACTGAAGCTTTCTTT	CASSLVQGARWTEAFF
TRBV7-9	-	TRBJ1-1	-	TGTGCCAGCACCCGTACGAGCGGACAGCGTAACACTGAAGCTTTCTTT	CASTRTSGQRNTEAFF
TRBV6-1	-	TRBJ1-4	-	TGTGCCAGCAGAATGGAGGGGTTGGCTAATGAAAAACTGTTTTTT	CASRMEGLANEKLFF
TRBV7-2	-	TRBJ1-2	-	TGTGCCAGCAGTGGATCGGGGAGGGGGAGCTATGGCTACACCTTC	CASSGSGRGSYGYTF